These T cell receptor beta chains were read from a single sample in a study of T-cell reconstitution after alpha-beta-depleted transplantation in children. Each CDR3 protein gets one entry after TCRdb re-called the PCR reads with MiXCR. The sample lists fewer than 200,000 distinct CDR3 sequences, roughly 6.8% occurring once. Sequencing was performed on PBMCs from the stem cell graft donor, taken from the stem cell graft. Receptors originate from a human donor who donated a stem cell graft to a child with Wiskott-Aldrich syndrome. CDR3s include the opening cysteine and the closing phenylalanine or tryptophan. Fields, in order: J gene, CDR3 length, clone size, V gene, D gene, CDR3 protein, CDR3 DNA. A D gene is named only where the DNA matches it firmly. Not all rows give a size; the values are once, few, many and, for expanded clones, a class.

TRBJ1-1 | 12 | - | TRBV30 | - | CAWGAGNTEAFF | TGTGCCTGGGGTGCAGGCAACACTGAAGCTTTCTTT
TRBJ2-2 | 14 | - | TRBV12-3/TRBV12-4 | TRBD2 | CATLTSGPVGELFF | TGTGCCACCTTGACTAGCGGCCCGGTCGGGGAGCTGTTTTTT
TRBJ1-1 | 14 | few | TRBV29-1 | - | CSVESLGARPEAFF | TGCAGCGTTGAATCTCTAGGCGCTCGTCCTGAAGCTTTCTTT
TRBJ1-2 | 13 | - | TRBV10-2 | - | CASSEEQASGYTF | TGCGCCAGCAGTGAGGAACAAGCAAGTGGCTACACCTTC
TRBJ2-3 | 14 | many | TRBV20-1 | - | CSARAKTGTDTQYF | TGCAGTGCTAGAGCAAAAACCGGCACAGATACGCAGTATTTT
TRBJ1-1 | 16 | many | TRBV15 | - | CATSSHLGLMNTEAFF | TGTGCCACCAGCAGCCACTTAGGGTTAATGAACACTGAAGCTTTCTTT
TRBJ2-7 | 14 | many | TRBV7-2 | TRBD2 | CASSLGLAVYEQYF | TGTGCCAGCAGCTTAGGACTAGCTGTGTACGAGCAGTACTTC
TRBJ1-2 | 14 | many | TRBV6-2/TRBV6-3 | - | CASSQAGIYYGYTF | TGTGCCAGCAGTCAGGCGGGGATCTACTATGGCTACACCTTC
TRBJ2-4 | 16 | many | TRBV29-1 | TRBD1 | CSVKGTAQLAKNIQYF | TGCAGCGTTAAGGGGACAGCGCAACTAGCCAAAAACATTCAGTACTTC
TRBJ2-7 | 15 | many | TRBV12-3/TRBV12-4 | - | CASSLGSHSSYEQYF | TGTGCCAGCAGTTTAGGTTCTCACAGCTCCTACGAGCAGTACTTC
TRBJ2-2 | 15 | many | TRBV29-1 | TRBD2 | CSVSGTSGTPVELFF | TGCAGCGTGTCCGGGACTAGCGGAACACCGGTGGAGCTGTTTTTT
TRBJ2-3 | 18 | few | TRBV3-1 | - | CASSQYFPTATSTDTQYF | TGTGCCAGCAGCCAATATTTTCCGACAGCGACTAGCACAGATACGCAGTATTTT
TRBJ2-5 | 17 | - | TRBV28 | - | CASSLSDFRGASETQYF | TGTGCCAGCAGTTTAAGCGATTTCAGGGGTGCCTCTGAGACCCAGTACTTC
TRBJ1-2 | 16 | many | TRBV28 | - | CASFAPRDLHSRGYTF | TGTGCCAGCTTTGCCCCCCGGGACCTCCACAGTCGTGGCTACACCTTC
TRBJ2-7 | 13 | many | TRBV10-1 | TRBD1 | CASSRGQGDEQYF | TGCGCCAGCAGTCGAGGACAGGGCGACGAGCAGTACTTC
TRBJ2-5 | 14 | many | TRBV30 | - | CAWSVGQLQETQYF | TGTGCCTGGAGTGTCGGACAGCTCCAAGAGACCCAGTACTTC
TRBJ1-5 | 14 | few | TRBV5-1 | - | CASSLSPMDQPQHF | TGCGCCAGCAGCTTGTCCCCCATGGATCAGCCCCAGCATTTT
TRBJ2-3 | 15 | many | TRBV15 | TRBD2 | CATSRDSGGANTQYF | TGTGCCACCAGCAGAGATAGCGGGGGGGCCAATACGCAGTATTTT
TRBJ2-7 | 16 | many | TRBV12-3/TRBV12-4 | - | CASSPSSLQGNYEQYF | TGTGCCAGCAGTCCCTCTTCTCTACAGGGTAACTACGAGCAGTACTTC
TRBJ1-5 | 13 | - | TRBV7-9 | - | CASSLNGYQPQHF | TGTGCCAGCAGCTTGAACGGATATCAGCCCCAGCATTTT
TRBJ2-3 | 15 | many | TRBV3-1 | - | CASSVTGTRQGTQYF | TGTGCCAGCAGCGTCACCGGGACGAGGCAGGGTACGCAGTATTTT
TRBJ2-3 | 15 | many | TRBV18 | - | CASSPQALFTDTQYF | TGTGCCAGCTCACCACAGGCCCTCTTCACAGATACGCAGTATTTT
TRBJ1-5 | 15 | many | TRBV4-1 | TRBD1 | CASSTQGAGNQPQHF | TGCGCCAGCAGCACGCAGGGGGCAGGCAATCAGCCCCAGCATTTT
TRBJ2-7 | 15 | many | TRBV7-2 | TRBD2 | CASSIGLAGGPEQYF | TGTGCCAGCAGCATCGGACTAGCGGGAGGGCCCGAGCAGTACTTC
TRBJ2-1 | 14 | few | TRBV18 | - | CASFPGGLYNEQFF | TGTGCCAGCTTTCCAGGGGGGCTATACAATGAGCAGTTCTTC
TRBJ2-7 | 14 | many | TRBV7-8 | TRBD2 | CASSLGTSQGEQYF | TGTGCCAGCAGCCTCGGGACTAGCCAAGGCGAGCAGTACTTC
TRBJ2-7 | 14 | many | TRBV28 | - | CASSSPWGTYEQYF | TGTGCCAGCAGCTCCCCATGGGGGACCTACGAGCAGTACTTC
TRBJ1-5 | 13 | many | TRBV9 | - | CASSSQINQPQHF | TGTGCCAGCAGCTCGCAGATCAATCAGCCCCAGCATTTT
TRBJ2-7 | 14 | many | TRBV10-3 | TRBD1 | CASAETGISYEQYF | TGTGCCTCCGCCGAGACAGGGATTTCCTACGAGCAGTACTTC
TRBJ1-1 | 13 | many | TRBV3-1 | - | CASSQTGYTEAFF | TGTGCCAGCAGCCAAACAGGGTACACTGAAGCTTTCTTT
TRBJ2-1 | 14 | many | TRBV5-1 | - | CASSLFLGFNEQFF | TGCGCCAGCAGCTTGTTCCTAGGGTTCAATGAGCAGTTCTTC
TRBJ1-5 | 17 | many | TRBV27 | - | CASSLTPQHRDHQPQHF | TGTGCCAGCAGTTTAACACCCCAGCACAGGGATCATCAGCCCCAGCATTTT
TRBJ2-3 | 15 | - | TRBV10-3 | TRBD1 | CAIRDITGALDTQYF | TGTGCCATCAGAGATATTACAGGGGCCTTAGATACGCAGTATTTT
TRBJ2-7 | 16 | many | TRBV7-9 | - | CASSLPLTGDTSEQYF | TGTGCCAGCAGCTTACCCCTGACGGGGGATACTTCCGAGCAGTACTTC
TRBJ2-1 | 12 | many | TRBV7-8 | TRBD2 | CASGLAGDEQFF | TGTGCCAGCGGACTAGCGGGGGATGAGCAGTTCTTC
TRBJ2-3 | 16 | - | TRBV30 | TRBD2 | CAWSGASGGRTDTQYF | TGTGCCTGGAGTGGCGCTAGCGGGGGGCGCACAGATACGCAGTATTTT
TRBJ1-5 | 14 | many | TRBV6-1 | - | CASNRAPGNQPQHF | TGTGCCAGCAACCGGGCGCCGGGCAATCAGCCCCAGCATTTT
TRBJ1-5 | 15 | many | TRBV6-2/TRBV6-3 | TRBD1 | CASSRQGGPNQPQHF | TGTGCCAGCAGCCGACAGGGGGGCCCCAATCAGCCCCAGCATTTT
TRBJ2-1 | 13 | - | TRBV13 | - | CASSLGYRGEQFF | TGTGCCAGCAGCTTAGGCTATCGGGGTGAGCAGTTCTTC
TRBJ2-1 | 13 | many | TRBV12-3/TRBV12-4 | - | CASSPWGNNEQFF | TGTGCCAGCAGCCCGTGGGGAAACAATGAGCAGTTCTTC
TRBJ2-5 | 17 | many | TRBV9 | TRBD2 | CASSPPDGLAGDETQYF | TGTGCCAGCAGCCCCCCAGACGGACTAGCGGGAGATGAGACCCAGTACTTC
TRBJ1-1 | 15 | many | TRBV9 | - | CASSVSGVKNTEAFF | TGTGCCAGCAGCGTCTCCGGGGTGAAGAACACTGAAGCTTTCTTT
TRBJ1-1 | 13 | many | TRBV30 | - | CAWSLRKNTEAFF | TGTGCCTGGAGTCTAAGAAAGAACACTGAAGCTTTCTTT
TRBJ2-7 | 13 | many | TRBV5-1 | - | CASSLPGPGEQYF | TGCGCCAGCAGCTTGCCCGGCCCCGGCGAGCAGTACTTC
TRBJ2-3 | 12 | many | TRBV5-1 | - | CASSLVSDTQYF | TGCGCCAGCAGCTTGGTTTCAGATACGCAGTATTTT
TRBJ1-1 | 15 | many | TRBV4-3 | - | CASSQGVHGDTEAFF | TGCGCCAGCAGCCAAGGGGTCCACGGAGACACTGAAGCTTTCTTT
TRBJ2-7 | 15 | - | TRBV5-1 | - | CASSLEASEAYEQYF | TGCGCCAGCAGCTTGGAAGCTAGCGAGGCTTACGAGCAGTACTTC
TRBJ2-5 | 17 | - | TRBV3-1 | TRBD2 | CASTQVTSGSVKQTQYF | TGTGCCAGCACCCAAGTGACAAGCGGGAGCGTTAAGCAGACCCAGTACTTC
TRBJ2-1 | 12 | few | TRBV12-3/TRBV12-4 | - | CASSFVRDEQFF | TGTGCCAGCAGTTTTGTAAGGGATGAGCAGTTCTTC
TRBJ2-1 | 16 | many | TRBV5-1 | TRBD2 | CASSLPTSGSGKEQFF | TGCGCCAGCAGCTTACCGACTAGCGGGAGTGGCAAAGAGCAGTTCTTC